This TCR beta chain originates from a study of cytomegalovirus exposure and HLA in healthy donors. Study results and limitations: Roughly even sequencing depth across donors was the assumption behind the presence/absence analyses. Rare TCR sequences dominated, though some public TCRs recurred in many donors. About 87% or about 30% of the time was how often most TCR beta V segments were productive, according to an earlier analysis. As a later analysis showed, a missense DCLRE1C variant was linked to trimming of TCR beta V- and J-genes.

This clone showed up many times. The target antigen is unknown. The PCR used 60 Vbeta and 13 Jbeta primers. Profiling relied on immunoSEQ multiplex PCR, and the TCRdb table lists in-frame clones only, not all of them. The sample has 100,000 to 140,000 clones, around four fifths seen once. Trimming left V 3 bases short and J 6 bases short, with 8 bases between. Germline CDR1 and CDR2: MNHEY and SMNVEV (reference sequence). The CDR3 contains 13 residues. V and J are TRBV27 and TRBJ2-2; D uncertain. The sample consisted of PBMCs. This receptor was taken from a man under 40 in good health and CMV-seronegative. The CDR3 region has the DNA TGTGCCAGCAGTTTTTCGGCGGCCGGGGAGCTGTTTTTT. Translating gives CASSFSAAGELFF.